This passage covers 14 T cell receptor beta chains from one sample sequenced in a study of blood T cell repertoires in COVID-19. Only in-frame clones appear in the TCRdb table, and some are missing; sequencing was by immunoSEQ multiplex PCR. The data show approximately 21,000 clones, 90% seen once. Sequenced sample: peripheral blood. These receptors all stem from a human donor in a cohort sampled during active COVID-19.

The chain is built from TRBV14 and TRBJ2-7, with D possibly being TRBD2 (7 bases). V gave up 4 bases and J gave up 3 bases, with 16 bases separating them. This CDR3 has 15 residues. Looked up from germline, CDR1 is SGHDN and CDR2 is FVKESK. CDR3 nucleotide sequence: TGTGCCAGCAGCCTTAAGGGGGGGCCGGGCTACGAGCAGTACTTC. This encodes CASSLKGGPGYEQYF.

J is TRBJ2-7 and V is TRBV27, with 8 positions matching TRBD1. This CDR3 has 15 amino acids. The V gene's germline CDR1 is MNHEY and CDR2 SMNVEV (reference sequence). The J segment lost 4 bases and the V segment lost 0 bases, leaving 5 bases of the junction unmatched. This CDR3 is CASSLSPGGGYEQYF. CDR3 bases: TGTGCCAGCAGTTTATCCCCAGGGGGCGGATACGAGCAGTACTTC.

This chain uses TRBV7-6 with TRBJ2-5, with D possibly being TRBD1 (5 bases). This CDR3 comprises 17 residues. The V and J ends lost 1 base and 3 bases respectively, with 18 bases between them. CDR1 is SGHVS, CDR2 FNYEAQ, per germline. For the CDR3, the DNA is TGTGCCAGCAGCTTAGGGACCCAGGGAAATGGAAAAGAGACCCAGTACTTC. Protein sequence: CASSLGTQGNGKETQYF.

This clone was detected only a few times. This chain connects TRBV6-2 or TRBV6-3 to TRBJ2-2; D is uncertain. Germline loops: CDR1 MNHEY, CDR2 SVGEGT. The CDR3 sequence is 12 residues long. The V end lost 6 bases, the J end lost 4 bases, and 6 bases lay between the germline ends. The CDR3 protein is CASSPSTGELFF. The CDR3 nucleotides are TGTGCCAGCAGCCCCAGCACCGGGGAGCTGTTTTTT.

The rearrangement links TRBV5-1 to TRBJ1-4, with 9 bases matching TRBD1. V shed 0 bases and J 8 bases; nucleotides not matched to a gene: 5. Germline lookup yields CDR1 SGHRS and CDR2 YFSETQ. This CDR3 has 15 residues. The DNA for the CDR3 is TGCGCCAGCAGCTTGGGGGGACAGGGCCGGGAAAAACTGTTTTTT. Its translation is CASSLGGQGREKLFF.

The chain has TRBV30 and TRBJ1-4, with D possibly TRBD1 on 6 matching bases. Germline values: CDR1 GTSNPN, CDR2 SVGIG (reference sequence). V was clipped by 4 bases and J by 6 bases, with 12 bases between them. The CDR3 sequence is 13 residues long. The CDR3 sequence: CAWTQGPYEKLFF. DNA of the CDR3: TGTGCCTGGACACAGGGTCCTTATGAAAAACTGTTTTTT.

The chain combines TRBV6-1 with TRBJ1-2, with 9 positions matching TRBD1. Germline lookup yields CDR1 MNHNS and CDR2 SASEGT. V shed 3 bases, J shed 3 bases, and the junction held 2 bases outside the gene matches. The CDR3 has 14 residues. The CDR3 DNA reads as TGTGCCAGCAGTGATTGGACAGGGGACTATGGCTACACCTTC. Translation: CASSDWTGDYGYTF.

The chain combines TRBV14 with TRBJ1-1; D gene unclear. Trimming stripped 0 bases from V and 11 bases from J, with 13 bases between. This CDR3 spans 13 amino acids. In germline, CDR1 is SGHDN, CDR2 FVKESK. The CDR3 reads CASSQEYLTVAFF. The CDR3 nucleotides are TGTGCCAGCAGCCAAGAGTATTTAACAGTCGCTTTCTTT.

This chain connects TRBV5-1 to TRBJ2-5; 8 bases fit TRBD1. V lost 0 bases, J lost 5 bases, and 6 bases stayed unmatched. The germline gives CDR1 SGHRS, CDR2 YFSETQ. This CDR3 region has 15 residues. DNA of the CDR3: TGCGCCAGCAGCTTGGCCGACAGGACAGGGGAGACCCAGTACTTC. It is translated as CASSLADRTGETQYF.

The rearrangement links TRBV12-3 or TRBV12-4 to TRBJ1-2; TRBD1 aligns across 7 bases. After removal of 6 bases from V and 4 bases from J, the junction contained 5 bases not matched to a gene. This CDR3 has 13 residues. The chain's CDR3 is CASSATGAYGYTF. The CDR3 DNA is TGTGCCAGCAGCGCCACAGGGGCCTATGGCTACACCTTC.

The chain employs TRBV7-6 and TRBJ2-7, with 12 bases lining up with TRBD1. This CDR3 contains 17 residues. Per germline, CDR1 SGHVS and CDR2 FNYEAQ. Trimming removed 3 bases from V and 2 bases from J; junction bases left unmatched: 8. The CDR3 DNA reads TGTGCCAGCAGCTTGGGCCCGGGACAGGGGGCGACCTACGAGCAGTACTTC. Its protein is CASSLGPGQGATYEQYF.

J is TRBJ1-3 and V is TRBV9, with D tentatively TRBD1 (5 bases). This CDR3 is built from 15 residues. With 5 bases removed from V and 4 bases from J, the gap between germline ends came to 16 bases. The germline V gene encodes CDR1 SGDLS and CDR2 YYNGEE. The CDR3, as DNA: TGTGCCAGCAGTCTTATATCAGGGTCCGGAAACACCATATATTTT. Translating it yields CASSLISGSGNTIYF.

This chain links TRBV6-1 with TRBJ2-7, with 8 bases that match TRBD2. Germline lookup yields CDR1 MNHNS and CDR2 SASEGT. The CDR3 extends over 17 amino acids. V shed 2 bases and J 2 bases; nucleotides not matched to a gene: 11. The DNA for the CDR3 is TGTGCCAGCAGTGAACCGCGGCGGGGGGCGCGCCCCTACGAGCAGTACTTC. Amino acid sequence: CASSEPRRGARPYEQYF.

This chain uses TRBV19 with TRBJ1-5; the match to TRBD1 covers 8 bases. Trimming at V came to 7 bases and at J to 6 bases, leaving 14 bases not matched to a gene. CDR3 length: 16 residues. Germline V gene sequence: CDR1 LNHDA, CDR2 SQIVND (reference sequence). The CDR3 coding sequence is TGTGCCAGTACCCTCGTCCCCACAGGGGGGGGTCAGCCCCAGCATTTT. Translation: CASTLVPTGGGQPQHF.